The 19 T cell receptor beta chains reported below all come from one sample, sequenced in a study of neoadjuvant anti-PD-1 for oral cavity cancer listed by TCRdb under 2021. The meaning of the sample's time point label: before neoadjuvant nivolumab. Library creation used the immunoSEQ multiplex PCR assay. Here the immuneACCESS table is served through TCRdb, limited to in-frame sequences with V and J called. Missing clones are a known gap in these copies; in checked studies unresolved V genes cover under half, and the rest lacks a known reason. The sample table lists 17,000 or so clones, less than 80% of them with a count of one. The top ten hold about 2.4% of the sample. The material sequenced was PBMCs, taken before nivolumab (anti-PD-1) treatment. These receptors were taken from a person aged 35 to 85 with oral cavity squamous cell carcinoma.

The rearrangement joins TRBV5-3 to TRBJ1-2; no definite D call. TRBV5-3 is reported as an ORF; its role is uncertain. The CDR3 sequence is 13 residues long. V lost 2 bases, J lost 0 bases, and 5 bases lay in between. CDR3 in amino acids: CARSFCPNYGYTF. The CDR3 nucleotides are TGTGCCAGAAGCTTCTGCCCTAACTATGGCTACACCTTC.

This sequence joins TRBV7-2 and TRBJ2-5, with TRBD2 identical over 8 bases. The trim removed 1 base at V and 6 bases at J, leaving 7 bases unmatched. The CDR3 spans 15 residues. Germline CDR1 and CDR2: SGHTA and FQGNSA. The CDR3 loop reads CASSLGWAGGQTQYF. The CDR3 DNA is TGTGCCAGCAGCTTAGGATGGGCGGGAGGCCAGACCCAGTACTTC.

This chain joins TRBV27 and TRBJ1-4, with 9 bases that match TRBD1. V was clipped by 4 bases and J by 5 bases; unmatched bases: 8. The CDR3 covers 16 residues. Germline V gene lookup returns CDR1 MNHEY and CDR2 SMNVEV (reference sequence). The CDR3 region is CASSSPGTGLNEKLFF. The CDR3 DNA follows: TGTGCCAGCAGTTCCCCCGGGACAGGGCTCAATGAAAAACTGTTTTTT.

The chain is built from TRBV7-2 and TRBJ2-5; D gene uncertain. V was trimmed by 5 bases and J by 7 bases, leaving 14 bases between them. The CDR3 runs to 13 residues. Germline V gene sequence: CDR1 SGHTA, CDR2 FQGNSA. The CDR3 nucleotides are TGTGCCAGCAGCCCCGGACCAACGGGGACCCAGTACTTC. It codes for CASSPGPTGTQYF.

The chain links TRBV2 to TRBJ1-2; D is possibly TRBD1 (6 bases). The ends were cut back, 3 bases at V and 2 bases at J, with 7 bases in the middle. Germline V gives CDR1 SNHLY, CDR2 FYNNEI. The CDR3 is made up of 13 amino acids. CDR3 sequence (DNA): TGTGCCAGCAGTGAGCAGGGGAACTATGGCTACACCTTC. This encodes CASSEQGNYGYTF.

The V call is TRBV9, the J call TRBJ2-5; 14 positions match TRBD2. The CDR3 length is 15 residues. V dropped 4 bases and J dropped 6; count of bases not matched to a gene: 5. Germline V gene data show CDR1 as SGDLS and CDR2 as YYNGEE. The CDR3 DNA reads as TGTGCCAGCAGCCTCGGGACTAGCGGGAGTCAGACCCAGTACTTC. It specifies CASSLGTSGSQTQYF.

This clone was detected only a few times. This rearrangement joins TRBV11-2 to TRBJ2-1, with 8 bases matching TRBD1. Germline V lookup: CDR1 SGHAT, CDR2 FQNNGV. This CDR3 spans 14 amino acids. V gave up 5 bases and J gave up 5 bases; unmatched junction bases: 5. The CDR3 protein is CASSNPDRDNEQFF. CDR3 coding DNA: TGTGCCAGCAGCAATCCGGACAGGGACAATGAGCAGTTCTTC.

This clone was seen just once. This chain uses TRBV27 with TRBJ1-5; unclear D gene. The germline V gene has CDR1 MNHEY and CDR2 SMNVEV (reference sequence). This CDR3 comprises 13 residues. Between the trimmed V and J ends, which lost 5 bases and 2 bases, there was a span of 7 bases. CDR3 region: CASSKNGNQPQHF. The CDR3 region has the DNA TGTGCCAGCAGTAAAAATGGCAATCAGCCCCAGCATTTT.

This clone was seen a handful of times. The V gene is TRBV29-1, the J gene TRBJ1-1; D unclear. This CDR3 region has 12 residues. Germline values: CDR1 SQVTM, CDR2 ANQGSEA. The V gene lost 4 bases and the J gene lost 1 base, with 7 bases spanning the gap. This CDR3 is CSVGYRNTEAFF. CDR3 DNA: TGCAGCGTTGGATATCGGAACACTGAAGCTTTCTTT.

There are a few counts of this clone. The chain joins TRBV28 to TRBJ2-5; 12 bases line up with TRBD2. V lost 6 bases to trimming and J lost 6 bases; unmatched junction nucleotides: 17. Germline lookup yields CDR1 MDHEN and CDR2 SYDVKM. The CDR3 has 18 amino acids. CDR3 nucleotides: TGTGCCAGCAGGGGGGCTAGCGGGAGGGCCAAAGGCATGAAGACCCAGTACTTC. It translates to CASRGASGRAKGMKTQYF.

The chain uses TRBV2 and TRBJ2-5; no firm D call. Trimming cost V 7 bases and J 3 bases, with 12 bases left between them. CDR1 is SNHLY, CDR2 FYNNEI, per germline. The CDR3 contains 13 residues. The CDR3 DNA follows: TGTGCCAGCAACCCTCCCTTTGAAGAGACCCAGTACTTC. Its translation is CASNPPFEETQYF. Full variable domain (missing parts from reference TRBV2 and TRBJ2-5): EPEVTQTPSHQVTQMGQEVILRCVPISNHLYFYWYRQILGQKVEFLVSFYNNEISEKSEIFDDQFSVERPDGSNFTLKIRSTKLEDSAMYFCASNPPFEETQYFGPGTRLLVL.

The chain is built from TRBV4-1 and TRBJ1-1; the D gene is possibly TRBD1 (6 bases). Germline V gives CDR1 MGHRA, CDR2 YSYEKL. Deletions cut 1 base from V and 2 bases from J, with 11 bases between. The CDR3 sequence is 15 residues long. The CDR3 sequence: CASSQGAGENTEAFF. The CDR3 DNA follows: TGCGCCAGCAGCCAAGGTGCAGGGGAAAACACTGAAGCTTTCTTT.

The chain uses TRBV10-3 and TRBJ2-3; TRBD1 agrees at 7 bases. Per the germline V gene, CDR1 is ENHRY and CDR2 is SYGVKD. The CDR3 is 14 amino acids. V was pared by 4 bases and J by 2 bases, with 3 bases of the junction left unmatched. CDR3 nucleotides: TGTGCCATCAGTGGGGGACAGAACACAGATACGCAGTATTTT. Translation gives CAISGGQNTDTQYF.

The gene calls are TRBV29-1 and TRBJ2-7, with TRBD1 matching over 7 bases. This CDR3 has 13 residues. After removal of 7 bases from V and 0 bases from J, the junction contained 6 bases not matched to a gene. From germline, CDR1 is SQVTM and CDR2 ANQGSEA. The CDR3 DNA follows: TGCAGCGCAGTAGGGGGCCTCTCCTACGAGCAGTACTTC. Translation: CSAVGGLSYEQYF.

The chain recombines TRBV7-9 with TRBJ1-2; D gene unclear. Trimming took off 2 bases at V and 2 bases at J, with 12 bases between the two ends. The CDR3 loop spans 15 amino acids. Germline lookup yields CDR1 SEHNR and CDR2 FQNEAQ (reference sequence). The CDR3 bases are TGTGCCAGCAGCTTAATTGGCGGGTGGAACTATGGCTACACCTTC. This translates into CASSLIGGWNYGYTF.

This clone showed up just a few times. The chain has TRBV5-8 and TRBJ2-1; 10 bases are a match to TRBD1. The CDR3 is made up of 15 amino acids. Trimming at V came to 4 bases and at J to 6 bases, leaving 7 bases not matched to a gene. Germline loops: CDR1 SGHTS, CDR2 YDEGEE. The CDR3 sequence: CASSPDRGNFNEQFF. The CDR3 DNA is TGTGCCAGCAGCCCGGACAGGGGGAATTTCAATGAGCAGTTCTTC.

This clone appeared a few times. CDR3 residues: CASSISTSGTPDTQYF. The DNA for the CDR3 is TGCGCCAGCAGCATCTCGACTAGCGGGACGCCAGATACGCAGTATTTT. J is TRBJ2-3 and V is TRBV5-1, with TRBD2 identical over 11 bases. The CDR3 is 16 residues long. V dropped 4 bases and J dropped 4; count of bases not matched to a gene: 8. CDR1 SGHRS and CDR2 YFSETQ come from the germline V gene.

This clone appeared a few times. The genes are TRBV6-1 and TRBJ1-2, with D tentatively TRBD1 (6 bases). The germline gives CDR1 MNHNS, CDR2 SASEGT. The CDR3 sequence is 13 residues long. Trimming cost V 9 bases and J 0 bases, with 11 bases left between them. CDR3 protein: CASWGTTNYGYTF. The CDR3 DNA sequence: TGTGCCAGTTGGGGGACAACTAACTATGGCTACACCTTC.

This clone was observed a handful of times. The V gene is TRBV5-1, the J gene TRBJ1-5; D uncertain. The CDR3 is 14 amino acids. Looked up from germline, CDR1 is SGHRS and CDR2 is YFSETQ. Trimming stripped 4 bases from V and 2 bases from J, with 10 bases between. CDR3 protein: CASSPDRGNQPQHF. The CDR3 region has the DNA TGCGCCAGCAGCCCGGATAGGGGCAATCAGCCCCAGCATTTT.